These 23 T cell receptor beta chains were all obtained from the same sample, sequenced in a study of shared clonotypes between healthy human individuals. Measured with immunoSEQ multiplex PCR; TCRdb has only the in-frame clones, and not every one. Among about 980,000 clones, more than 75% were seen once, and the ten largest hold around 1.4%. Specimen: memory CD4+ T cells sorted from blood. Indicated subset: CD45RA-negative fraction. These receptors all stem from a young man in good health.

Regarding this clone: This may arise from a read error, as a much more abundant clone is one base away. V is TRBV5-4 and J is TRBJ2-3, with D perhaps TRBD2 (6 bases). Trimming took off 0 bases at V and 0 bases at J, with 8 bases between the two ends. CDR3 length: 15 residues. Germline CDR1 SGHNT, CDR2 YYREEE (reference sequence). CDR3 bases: TGTGCCAGCAGCTTGGACGGGACTAGCACAGATACGCAGTATTTT. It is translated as CASSLDGTSTDTQYF.

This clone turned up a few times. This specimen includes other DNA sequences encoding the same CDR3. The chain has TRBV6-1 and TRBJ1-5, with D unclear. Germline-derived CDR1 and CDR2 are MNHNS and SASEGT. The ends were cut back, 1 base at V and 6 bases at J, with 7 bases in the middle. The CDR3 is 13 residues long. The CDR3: CASSEVWGQPQHF. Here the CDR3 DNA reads TGTGCCAGCAGTGAAGTTTGGGGTCAGCCCCAGCATTTT.

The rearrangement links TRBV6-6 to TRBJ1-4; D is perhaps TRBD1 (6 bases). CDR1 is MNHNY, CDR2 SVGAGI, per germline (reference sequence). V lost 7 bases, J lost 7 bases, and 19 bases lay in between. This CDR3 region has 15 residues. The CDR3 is CASTSPAGVREKLFF. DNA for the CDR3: TGTGCCAGCACCTCCCCGGCAGGGGTCCGTGAAAAACTGTTTTTT.

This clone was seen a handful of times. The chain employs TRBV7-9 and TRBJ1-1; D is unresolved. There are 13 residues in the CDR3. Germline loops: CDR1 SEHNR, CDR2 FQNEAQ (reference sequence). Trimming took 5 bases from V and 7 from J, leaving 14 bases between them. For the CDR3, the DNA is TGTGCCAGCAGCCCACGGCGGGATCTTGAAGCTTTCTTT. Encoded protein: CASSPRRDLEAFF.

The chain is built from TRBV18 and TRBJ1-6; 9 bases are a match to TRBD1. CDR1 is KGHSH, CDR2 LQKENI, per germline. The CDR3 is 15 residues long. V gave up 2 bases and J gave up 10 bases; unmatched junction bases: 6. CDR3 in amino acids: CASSPDGQGMSPLHF. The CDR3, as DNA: TGTGCCAGCTCACCAGATGGACAGGGGATGTCACCCCTCCACTTT.

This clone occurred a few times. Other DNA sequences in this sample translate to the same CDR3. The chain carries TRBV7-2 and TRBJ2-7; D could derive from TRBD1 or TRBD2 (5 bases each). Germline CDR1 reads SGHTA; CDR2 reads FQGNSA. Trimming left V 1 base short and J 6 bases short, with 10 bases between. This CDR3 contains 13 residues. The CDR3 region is CASSLVGVGEQYF. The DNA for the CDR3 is TGTGCCAGCAGCTTAGTGGGGGTTGGCGAGCAGTACTTC. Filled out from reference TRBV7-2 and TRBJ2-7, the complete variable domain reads GAGVSQSPSNKVTEKGKDVELRCDPISGHTALYWYRQSLGQGLEFLIYFQGNSAPDKSGLPSDRFSAERTGGSVSTLTIQRTQQEDSAVYLCASSLVGVGEQYFGPGTRLTVT.

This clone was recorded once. The DNA of the CDR3 is TGTGCCAGCAGTTTAGCAGGGGGCTTCATCGACTACGAGCAGTACTTC. Translating gives CASSLAGGFIDYEQYF. The V call is TRBV28, the J call TRBJ2-7; 8 positions agree with TRBD1. CDR3 length: 16 residues. Unmatched junction bases numbered 9, after V lost 2 bases and J lost 3 bases. CDR1 and CDR2 (germline): MDHEN, SYDVKM. The full variable domain, rest sourced from reference TRBV28 and TRBJ2-7, is DVKVTQSSRYLVKRTGEKVFLECVQDMDHENMFWYRQDPGLGLRLIYFSYDVKMKEKGDIPEGYSVSREKKERFSLILESASTNQTSMYLCASSLAGGFIDYEQYFGPGTRLTVT.

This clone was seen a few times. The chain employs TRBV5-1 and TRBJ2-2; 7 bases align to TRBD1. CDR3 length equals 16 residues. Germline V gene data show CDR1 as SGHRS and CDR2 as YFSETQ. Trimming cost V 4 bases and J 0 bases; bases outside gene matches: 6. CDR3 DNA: TGCGCCAGCAGCCAGCCTGACAGGGCGAACACCGGGGAGCTGTTTTTT. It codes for CASSQPDRANTGELFF. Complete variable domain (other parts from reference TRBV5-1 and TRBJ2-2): KAGVTQTPRYLIKTRGQQVTLSCSPISGHRSVSWYQQTPGQGLQFLFEYFSETQRNKGNFPGRFSGRQFSNSRSEMNVSTLELGDSALYLCASSQPDRANTGELFFGEGSRLTVL.

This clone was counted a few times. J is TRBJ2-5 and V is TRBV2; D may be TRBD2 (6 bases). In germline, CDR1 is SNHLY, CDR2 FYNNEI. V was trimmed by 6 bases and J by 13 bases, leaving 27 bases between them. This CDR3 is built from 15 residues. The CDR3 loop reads CASRISSVREITMYF. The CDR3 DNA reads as TGTGCCAGCAGGATCTCTAGCGTAAGGGAAATAACTATGTACTTC.

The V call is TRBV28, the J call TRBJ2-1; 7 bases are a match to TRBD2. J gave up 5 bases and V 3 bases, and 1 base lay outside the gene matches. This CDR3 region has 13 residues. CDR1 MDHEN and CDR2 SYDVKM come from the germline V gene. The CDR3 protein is CASSFGRNNEQFF. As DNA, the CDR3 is TGTGCCAGCAGTTTCGGGAGGAACAATGAGCAGTTCTTC. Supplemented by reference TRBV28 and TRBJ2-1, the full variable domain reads DVKVTQSSRYLVKRTGEKVFLECVQDMDHENMFWYRQDPGLGLRLIYFSYDVKMKEKGDIPEGYSVSREKKERFSLILESASTNQTSMYLCASSFGRNNEQFFGPGTRLTVL.

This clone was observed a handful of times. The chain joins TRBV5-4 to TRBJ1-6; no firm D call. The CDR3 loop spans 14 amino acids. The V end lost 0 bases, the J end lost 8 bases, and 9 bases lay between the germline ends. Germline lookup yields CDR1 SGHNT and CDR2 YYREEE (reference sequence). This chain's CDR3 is CASSLGVDYSPLHF. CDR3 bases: TGTGCCAGCAGCTTGGGAGTTGATTATTCACCCCTCCACTTT.

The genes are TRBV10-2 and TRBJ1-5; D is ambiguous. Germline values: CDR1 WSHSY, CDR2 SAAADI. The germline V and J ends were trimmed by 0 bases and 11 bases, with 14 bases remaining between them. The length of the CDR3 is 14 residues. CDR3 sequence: CASSESTYSRAQHF. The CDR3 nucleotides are TGCGCCAGCAGTGAGTCGACTTACAGCCGGGCCCAGCATTTT.

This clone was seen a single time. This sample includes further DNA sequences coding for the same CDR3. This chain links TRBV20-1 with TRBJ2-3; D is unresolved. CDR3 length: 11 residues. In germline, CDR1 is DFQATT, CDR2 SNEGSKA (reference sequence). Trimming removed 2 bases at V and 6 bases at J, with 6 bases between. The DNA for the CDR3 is TGCAGTGCTAGATTAGGGGATACGCAGTATTTT. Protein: CSARLGDTQYF.

The chain's CDR3 is CASSSRTGEVYEQYF. The CDR3, as DNA: TGTGCCAGCAGCTCTAGGACGGGTGAGGTCTACGAGCAGTACTTC. The chain recombines TRBV7-2 with TRBJ2-7, with D uncertain. Germline V gene sequence: CDR1 SGHTA, CDR2 FQGNSA. The CDR3 covers 15 residues. V was trimmed by 4 bases and J by 3 bases, leaving 16 bases between them.

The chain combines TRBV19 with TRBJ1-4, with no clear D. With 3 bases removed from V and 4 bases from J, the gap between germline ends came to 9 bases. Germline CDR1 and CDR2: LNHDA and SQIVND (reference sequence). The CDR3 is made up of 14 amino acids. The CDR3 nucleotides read TGTGCCAGTAGTATTGGAGCGGGTAATGAAAAACTGTTTTTT. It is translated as CASSIGAGNEKLFF.

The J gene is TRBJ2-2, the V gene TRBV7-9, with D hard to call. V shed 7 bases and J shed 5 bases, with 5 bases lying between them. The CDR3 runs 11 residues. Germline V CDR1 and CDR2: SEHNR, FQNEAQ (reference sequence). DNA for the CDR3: TGTGCCAGCACACCGACCGGGGAGCTGTTTTTT. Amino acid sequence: CASTPTGELFF.

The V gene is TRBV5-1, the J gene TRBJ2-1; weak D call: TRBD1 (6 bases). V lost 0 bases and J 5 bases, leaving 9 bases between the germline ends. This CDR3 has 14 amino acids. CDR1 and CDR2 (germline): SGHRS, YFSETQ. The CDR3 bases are TGCGCCAGCAGCTTGGAAGGACAGAACAATGAGCAGTTCTTC. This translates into CASSLEGQNNEQFF.

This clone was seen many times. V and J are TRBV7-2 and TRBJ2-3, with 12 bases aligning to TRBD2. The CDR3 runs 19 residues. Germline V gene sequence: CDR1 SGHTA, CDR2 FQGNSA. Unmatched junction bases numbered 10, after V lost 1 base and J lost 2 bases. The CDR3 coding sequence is TGTGCCAGCAGCTTAGATACTAGCGGGAGGATCTTCGACACAGATACGCAGTATTTT. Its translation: CASSLDTSGRIFDTDTQYF.

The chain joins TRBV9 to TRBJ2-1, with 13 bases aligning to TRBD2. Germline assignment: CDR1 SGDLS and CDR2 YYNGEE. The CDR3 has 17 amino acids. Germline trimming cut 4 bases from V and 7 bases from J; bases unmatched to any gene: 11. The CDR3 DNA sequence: TGTGCCAGCAGCACCCTCTCGACTAGCGGGGGGTCTAATGAGCAGTTCTTC. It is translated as CASSTLSTSGGSNEQFF.

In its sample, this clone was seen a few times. DNA of the CDR3: TGTGCCAGCAGCTTAGGTTCGCGCACAGATACGCAGTATTTT. Translating gives CASSLGSRTDTQYF. This rearrangement joins TRBV7-3 to TRBJ2-3; D remains unclear. The germline CDR1 and CDR2 sequences are SGHTA and FQGTGA. V was cut by 2 bases and J by 1 base, with 7 bases left in between. CDR3 length: 14 residues.

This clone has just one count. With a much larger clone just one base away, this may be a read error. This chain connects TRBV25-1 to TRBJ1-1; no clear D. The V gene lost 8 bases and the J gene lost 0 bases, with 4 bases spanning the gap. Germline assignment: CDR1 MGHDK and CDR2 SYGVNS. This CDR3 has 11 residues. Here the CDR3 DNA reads TGTGCCAGCGTGATGAACACTGAAGCTTTCTTT. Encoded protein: CASVMNTEAFF.

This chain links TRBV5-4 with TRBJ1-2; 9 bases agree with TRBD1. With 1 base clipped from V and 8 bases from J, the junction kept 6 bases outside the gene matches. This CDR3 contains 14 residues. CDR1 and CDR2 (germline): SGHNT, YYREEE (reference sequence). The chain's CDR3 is CASSLTGGAIGYTF. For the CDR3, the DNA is TGTGCCAGCAGCTTGACAGGGGGCGCGATCGGCTACACCTTC.

The CDR3 coding sequence is TGCGCCAGCAAAATGACGGGAGACACCTACGAGCAGTACTTC. Translated: CASKMTGDTYEQYF. The chain couples TRBV5-1 to TRBJ2-7; the D gene is possibly TRBD2 (6 bases). The CDR3 is made up of 14 amino acids. With 6 bases removed from V and 2 bases from J, the gap between germline ends came to 15 bases. Germline V gene sequence: CDR1 SGHRS, CDR2 YFSETQ.